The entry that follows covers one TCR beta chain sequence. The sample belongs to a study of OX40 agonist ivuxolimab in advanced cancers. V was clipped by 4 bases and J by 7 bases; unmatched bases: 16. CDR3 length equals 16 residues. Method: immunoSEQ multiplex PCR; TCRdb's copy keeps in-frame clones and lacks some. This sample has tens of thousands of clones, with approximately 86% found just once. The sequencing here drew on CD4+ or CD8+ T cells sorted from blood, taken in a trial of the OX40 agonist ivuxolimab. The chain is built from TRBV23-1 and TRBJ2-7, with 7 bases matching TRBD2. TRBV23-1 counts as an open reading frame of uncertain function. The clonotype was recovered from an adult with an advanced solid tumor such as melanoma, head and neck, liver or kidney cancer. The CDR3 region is CASSPTAGVPGIEQYF. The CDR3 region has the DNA TGCGCCAGCAGTCCGACGGCGGGGGTCCCCGGGATTGAGCAGTACTTC.